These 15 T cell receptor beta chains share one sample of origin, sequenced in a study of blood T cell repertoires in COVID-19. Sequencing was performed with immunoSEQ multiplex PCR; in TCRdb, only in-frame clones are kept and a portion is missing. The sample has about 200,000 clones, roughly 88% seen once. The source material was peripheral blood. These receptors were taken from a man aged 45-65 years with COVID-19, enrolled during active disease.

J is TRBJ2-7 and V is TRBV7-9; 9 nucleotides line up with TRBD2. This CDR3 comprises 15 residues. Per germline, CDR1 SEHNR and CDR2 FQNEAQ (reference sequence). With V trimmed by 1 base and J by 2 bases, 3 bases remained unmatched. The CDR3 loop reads CASSLGLAATYEQYF. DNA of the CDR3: TGTGCCAGCAGCTTAGGACTAGCGGCCACCTACGAGCAGTACTTC. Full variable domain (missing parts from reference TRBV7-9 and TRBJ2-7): DTGVSQNPRHKITKRGQNVTFRCDPISEHNRLYWYRQTLGQGPEFLTYFQNEAQLEKSRLLSDRFSAERPKGSFSTLEIQRTEQGDSAMYLCASSLGLAATYEQYFGPGTRLTVT.

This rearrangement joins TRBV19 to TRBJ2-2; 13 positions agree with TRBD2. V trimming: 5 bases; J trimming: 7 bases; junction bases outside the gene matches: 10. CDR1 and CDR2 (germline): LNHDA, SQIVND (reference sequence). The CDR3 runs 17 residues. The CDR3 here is CASSPGETSGRYGELFF. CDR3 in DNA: TGTGCCAGTAGTCCTGGAGAGACTAGCGGGAGGTACGGGGAGCTGTTTTTT.

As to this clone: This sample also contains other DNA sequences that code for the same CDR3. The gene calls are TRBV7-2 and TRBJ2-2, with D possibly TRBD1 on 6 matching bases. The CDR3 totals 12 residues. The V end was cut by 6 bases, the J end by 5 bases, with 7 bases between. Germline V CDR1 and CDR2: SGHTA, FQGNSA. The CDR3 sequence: CASRGGTGELFF. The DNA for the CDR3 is TGTGCCAGCAGAGGGGGTACCGGGGAGCTGTTTTTT.

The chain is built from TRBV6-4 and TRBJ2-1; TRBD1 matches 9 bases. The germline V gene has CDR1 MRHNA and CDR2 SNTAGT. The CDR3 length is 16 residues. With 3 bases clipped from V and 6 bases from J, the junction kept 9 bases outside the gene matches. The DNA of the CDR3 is TGTGCCAGCAGTGATTTACAGGGGGCCCGTGTCAATGAGCAGTTCTTC. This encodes CASSDLQGARVNEQFF.

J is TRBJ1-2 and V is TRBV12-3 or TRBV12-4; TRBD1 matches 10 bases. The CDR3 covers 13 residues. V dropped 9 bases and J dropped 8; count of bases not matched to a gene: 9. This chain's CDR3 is CASRQGARRGYTF. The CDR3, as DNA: TGTGCCAGTCGACAGGGGGCCCGGCGAGGCTACACCTTC.

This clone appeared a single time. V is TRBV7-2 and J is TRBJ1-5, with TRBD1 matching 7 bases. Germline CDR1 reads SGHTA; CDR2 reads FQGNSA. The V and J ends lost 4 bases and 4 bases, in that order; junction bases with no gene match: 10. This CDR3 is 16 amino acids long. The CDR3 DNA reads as TGTGCCAGCAGCTCCTTCGGGACAGATACGAATCAGCCCCAGCATTTT. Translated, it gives CASSSFGTDTNQPQHF.

The CDR3 spells CASSHVQRPGELFF. The CDR3 nucleotides are TGTGCCAGCAGCCACGTTCAGCGTCCCGGGGAGCTGTTTTTT. The chain joins TRBV7-9 to TRBJ2-2; D unclear. CDR1 is SEHNR, CDR2 FQNEAQ, per germline (reference sequence). V was pared by 5 bases and J by 6 bases, with 13 bases between. This CDR3 region has 14 residues.

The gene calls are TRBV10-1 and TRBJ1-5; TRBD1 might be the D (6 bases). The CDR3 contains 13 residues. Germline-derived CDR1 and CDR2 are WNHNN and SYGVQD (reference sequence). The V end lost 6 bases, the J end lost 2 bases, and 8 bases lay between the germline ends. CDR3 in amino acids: CASRTGCNQPQHF. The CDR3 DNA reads TGCGCCAGCAGAACAGGGTGCAATCAGCCCCAGCATTTT.

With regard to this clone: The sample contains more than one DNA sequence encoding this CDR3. CDR3 loop: CASSKDRGPLHQPQHF. The CDR3 region has the DNA TGTGCCAGTAGTAAGGACAGGGGGCCCCTCCATCAGCCCCAGCATTTT. This sequence joins TRBV19 and TRBJ1-5, with 11 bases matching TRBD1. The J segment lost 5 bases and the V segment lost 4 bases, leaving 7 bases of the junction unmatched. CDR3 length equals 16 residues. The germline CDR1 and CDR2 sequences are LNHDA and SQIVND (reference sequence).

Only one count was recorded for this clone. The chain's CDR3 is CASSLVAGNYGYTF. DNA for the CDR3: TGTGCCAGCAGCTTAGTGGCAGGGAACTATGGCTACACCTTC. This sequence joins TRBV7-9 and TRBJ1-2; D is perhaps TRBD1 (5 bases). The germline V gene has CDR1 SEHNR and CDR2 FQNEAQ (reference sequence). The V gene lost 1 base and the J gene lost 2 bases, with 8 bases spanning the gap. CDR3 length: 14 amino acids.

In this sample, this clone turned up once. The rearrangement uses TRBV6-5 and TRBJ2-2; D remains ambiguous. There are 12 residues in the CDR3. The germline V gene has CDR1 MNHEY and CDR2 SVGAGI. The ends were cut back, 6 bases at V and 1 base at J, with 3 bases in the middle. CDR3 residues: CASSKNTGELFF. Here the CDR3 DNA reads TGTGCCAGCAGCAAGAACACCGGGGAGCTGTTTTTT.

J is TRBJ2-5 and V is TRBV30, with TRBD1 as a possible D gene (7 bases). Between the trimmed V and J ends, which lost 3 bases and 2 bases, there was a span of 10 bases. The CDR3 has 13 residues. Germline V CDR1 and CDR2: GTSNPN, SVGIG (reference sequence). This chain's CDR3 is CAWRGGQQETQYF. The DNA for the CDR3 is TGTGCCTGGAGGGGGGGACAGCAAGAGACCCAGTACTTC.

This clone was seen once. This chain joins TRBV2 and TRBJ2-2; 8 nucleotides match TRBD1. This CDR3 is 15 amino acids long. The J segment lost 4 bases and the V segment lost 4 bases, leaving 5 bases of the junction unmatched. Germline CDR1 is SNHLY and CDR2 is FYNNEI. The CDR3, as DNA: TGTGCCAGCAGTGGCGACAGGGGAGGCACCGGGGAGCTGTTTTTT. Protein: CASSGDRGGTGELFF.

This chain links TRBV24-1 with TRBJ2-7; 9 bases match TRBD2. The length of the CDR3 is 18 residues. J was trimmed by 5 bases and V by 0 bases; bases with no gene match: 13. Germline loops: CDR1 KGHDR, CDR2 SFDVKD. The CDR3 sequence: CATSDLVCGRASFHEQYF. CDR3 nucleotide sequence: TGTGCCACCAGTGATTTGGTCTGCGGGAGGGCCTCTTTTCACGAGCAGTACTTC.

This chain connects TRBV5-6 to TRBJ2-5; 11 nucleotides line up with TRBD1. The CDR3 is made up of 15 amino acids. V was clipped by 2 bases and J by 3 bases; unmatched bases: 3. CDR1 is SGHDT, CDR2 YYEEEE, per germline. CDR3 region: CASSLPGQGEETQYF. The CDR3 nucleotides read TGTGCCAGCAGCTTACCGGGACAGGGGGAAGAGACCCAGTACTTC.